The 11 T cell receptor beta chains reported below all come from one sample, sequenced in a study of cytomegalovirus exposure and HLA in healthy donors. PCR primers comprised 60 Vbeta and 13 Jbeta primers. Assay used: immunoSEQ multiplex PCR; TCRdb lists only in-frame clones, some missing. The repertoire has 57,000 or so clones, 70% of them found once; the top ten carry 15% to 20%. Sequencing was performed on PBMCs. These receptors were taken from a woman aged 55 to 70 in good health and CMV-seropositive.

This clone was picked up one time. This rearrangement joins TRBV10-3 to TRBJ2-5; 9 bases are shared with TRBD1. The CDR3 length is 14 residues. The V gene's germline CDR1 is ENHRY and CDR2 SYGVKD. The J segment lost 2 bases and the V segment lost 8 bases, leaving 6 bases of the junction unmatched. CDR3 amino acids: CAIGGTGHQETQYF. The CDR3 nucleotides are TGTGCCATCGGCGGGACAGGGCATCAAGAGACCCAGTACTTC.

This clone was observed a few times. V usage is TRBV6-1 and J usage is TRBJ2-1; 11 bases align to TRBD2. The germline gives CDR1 MNHNS, CDR2 SASEGT. The ends lost 2 bases at V and 8 bases at J; junction bases unmatched: 8. CDR3 length: 16 amino acids. The CDR3 protein is CASSERLAGGRDEQFF. In DNA form, the CDR3 reads TGTGCCAGCAGTGAACGGCTAGCGGGGGGCCGGGATGAGCAGTTCTTC.

Note on this clone: The junction departs from germline at one end; a sequencing error may be responsible. The chain is built from TRBV7-9 and TRBJ2-3; 12 positions agree with TRBD2. CDR1 and CDR2 (germline): SEHNR, FQNEAQ (reference sequence). The CDR3 runs to 18 residues. The CDR3 loop reads CASSQGWTSGDLVDTQYF. In DNA form, the CDR3 reads TGCGCCAGCAGCCAGGGATGGACTAGCGGGGACTTGGTAGATACGCAGTATTTT.

This clone has a handful of counts. J is TRBJ1-2 and V is TRBV19; TRBD1 matches 9 bases. The trim removed 6 bases at V and 4 bases at J, leaving 3 bases unmatched. In germline, CDR1 is LNHDA, CDR2 SQIVND (reference sequence). The CDR3 is 13 amino acids. For the CDR3, the DNA is TGTGCCAGTAGCCCACAGGGGGCCTATGGCTACACCTTC. Residues: CASSPQGAYGYTF.

V and J are TRBV6-5 and TRBJ1-2; the match to TRBD1 covers 7 bases. Trimming took 0 bases from V and 13 from J; bases not matched to a gene: 14. CDR1 is MNHEY, CDR2 SVGAGI, per germline. The CDR3 runs to 15 residues. CDR3 region: CASSYSDWTVDRVTF. In DNA, the CDR3 is TGTGCCAGCAGTTACTCGGACTGGACGGTCGACAGGGTCACCTTC.

The count of this clone is one. The chain carries TRBV10-3 and TRBJ2-3; D might be TRBD2 (6 bases). CDR1 and CDR2 (germline): ENHRY, SYGVKD. V lost 4 bases, J lost 5 bases, and 10 bases lay in between. The CDR3 totals 13 residues. The CDR3 DNA reads as TGTGCCATCAGTGGGGGGGAGGAAGATACGCAGTATTTT. It translates to CAISGGEEDTQYF.

CDR3: CASTPSAAWGSPLHF. CDR3 DNA: TGTGCCAGCACCCCTAGCGCTGCCTGGGGTTCACCCCTCCACTTT. The chain recombines TRBV7-2 with TRBJ1-6, with no clear D. This CDR3 is 15 amino acids long. The germline V gene has CDR1 SGHTA and CDR2 FQGNSA. With 7 bases removed from V and 9 bases from J, the gap between germline ends came to 19 bases. Supplemented by reference TRBV7-2 and TRBJ1-6, the full variable domain reads GAGVSQSPSNKVTEKGKDVELRCDPISGHTALYWYRQSLGQGLEFLIYFQGNSAPDKSGLPSDRFSAERTGGSVSTLTIQRTQQEDSAVYLCASTPSAAWGSPLHFGNGTRLTVT.

This clone has just one count. The chain couples TRBV11-1 to TRBJ1-1, with TRBD1 as a possible D gene (5 bases). Between the trimmed V and J ends, which lost 1 base and 2 bases, there was a span of 8 bases. The CDR3 consists of 14 residues. Germline V gene sequence: CDR1 SGHAT, CDR2 FQDESV (reference sequence). CDR3 in amino acids: CASSLERGNTEAFF. The CDR3 bases are TGTGCCAGCAGCTTAGAAAGGGGAAACACTGAAGCTTTCTTT.

This clone was counted a few times. The chain is built from TRBV6-6 and TRBJ1-5; 7 bases match TRBD1. The CDR3 extends over 12 amino acids. Germline lookup yields CDR1 MNHNY and CDR2 SVGAGI (reference sequence). With 6 bases clipped from V and 6 bases from J, the junction kept 2 bases outside the gene matches. The chain's CDR3 is CASRQGIQPQHF. CDR3 nucleotide sequence: TGTGCCAGCAGACAGGGGATTCAGCCCCAGCATTTT.

The CDR3 nucleotides read TGCGCCAGCAGCTTGAGAGACACAGATACGCAGTATTTT. It codes for CASSLRDTDTQYF. The chain links TRBV5-1 to TRBJ2-3; no clear D. Trimming took 1 base from V and 2 from J, leaving 5 bases between them. This CDR3 contains 13 residues. Per germline, CDR1 SGHRS and CDR2 YFSETQ.

CDR3 DNA sequence: TGCGCCAGCAGCCACGCTAGCGGGGGGCGAGAGACCCAGTACTTC. Translation gives CASSHASGGRETQYF. This sequence joins TRBV4-1 and TRBJ2-5; 11 bases are shared with TRBD2. From germline, CDR1 is MGHRA and CDR2 YSYEKL. The CDR3 consists of 15 residues. With V trimmed by 3 bases and J by 4 bases, 4 bases remained unmatched.